This TCR beta chain was documented in a study of preoperative IRX-2 immunotherapy in early breast cancer. From germline, CDR1 is LNHDA and CDR2 SQIVND (reference sequence). The CDR3 has 15 amino acids. Trimming removed 6 bases from V and 5 bases from J; junction bases left unmatched: 11. Described treatment: preoperative locoregional IRX-2 cytokine immunotherapy. Samples came from a phase Ib trial of preoperative locoregional IRX-2 cytokine immunotherapy. TCRdb's copy holds only in-frame clones and misses some; the assay was immunoSEQ multiplex PCR. The top ten hold around 6.5% of the sample, which has 25,000 to 30,000 clones, approximately 72% seen once. This clone was counted between two and nine times.

V usage is TRBV19 and J usage is TRBJ2-5, with TRBD1 identical over 8 bases. Sequencing used lymph node tissue, obtained after IRX-2 immunotherapy. The sequence was obtained from a human donor with breast cancer. The DNA of the CDR3 is TGTGCCAGTAGCCTGTCGCAGGGGGCGCGGGAGACCCAGTACTTC. Translation: CASSLSQGARETQYF.